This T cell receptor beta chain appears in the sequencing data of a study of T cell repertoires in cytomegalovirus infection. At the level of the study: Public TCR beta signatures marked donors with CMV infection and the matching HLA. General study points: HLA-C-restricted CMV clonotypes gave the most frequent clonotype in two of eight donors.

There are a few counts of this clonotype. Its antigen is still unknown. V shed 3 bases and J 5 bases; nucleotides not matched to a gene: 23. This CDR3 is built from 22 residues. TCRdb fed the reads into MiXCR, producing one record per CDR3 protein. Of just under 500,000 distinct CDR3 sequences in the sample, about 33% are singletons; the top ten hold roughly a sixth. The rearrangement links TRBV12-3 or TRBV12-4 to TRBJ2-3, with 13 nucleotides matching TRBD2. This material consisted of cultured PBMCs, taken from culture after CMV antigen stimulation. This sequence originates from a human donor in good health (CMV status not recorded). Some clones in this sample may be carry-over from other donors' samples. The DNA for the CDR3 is TGTGCCAGCAGTTTCGGGTCGGGAGGACTAGCGGGAGTCTTCTCGAGCGGAGATACGCAGTATTTT. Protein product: CASSFGSGGLAGVFSSGDTQYF.